Listed below are T cell receptor beta chains from one sample, sequenced in a study of CD8 T cells in Susac syndrome. MiXCR, run by TCRdb on the immunoSEQ multiplex PCR reads, gives a single entry per CDR3 protein. Altogether approximately 280,000 distinct CDR3 sequences are present, approximately 84% being singletons, with the ten largest covering approximately 0.11%. Source material: CD8+ T cells from PBMCs. These receptors all come from a human donor with multiple sclerosis. Both conserved end residues are part of each CDR3. D genes are given only for firm matches. The size entry is marked missing in some rows and otherwise reads once, few, many or a size class.

J gene,V gene,D gene,clone size,CDR3 protein,CDR3 DNA
TRBJ2-1,TRBV6-5,.,few,CASSFPPAVTFYNEQFF,TGTGCCAGCAGTTTCCCCCCGGCGGTAACTTTCTACAATGAGCAGTTCTTC
TRBJ2-1,TRBV9,TRBD1,.,CASSGTGSYNEQFF,TGTGCCAGCAGCGGGACAGGTTCCTACAATGAGCAGTTCTTC
TRBJ2-1,TRBV1,.,once,CTSSQEGVSSYNEQFF,TGCACCAGCAGCCAAGAAGGTGTTTCCTCCTACAATGAGCAGTTCTTC
TRBJ2-1,TRBV2,.,.,CASSEGSSEQFF,TGTGCCAGCAGTGAGGGGTCTAGTGAGCAGTTCTTC
TRBJ1-1,TRBV20-1,TRBD1,few,CSAKTATGGDTEAFF,TGCAGTGCCAAAACGGCGACAGGGGGTGACACTGAAGCTTTCTTT
TRBJ1-2,TRBV9,.,.,CASSVGASNYGYTF,TGTGCCAGCAGCGTAGGGGCGTCTAACTATGGCTACACCTTC
TRBJ2-7,TRBV27,TRBD2,once,CASSLAGVGSYEQYF,TGTGCCAGCTCTCTAGCGGGAGTTGGATCCTACGAGCAGTACTTC
TRBJ2-4,TRBV27,.,.,CASSGGVGGKAKNIQYF,TGTGCCAGCAGTGGGGGCGTGGGGGGGAAGGCCAAAAACATTCAGTACTTC
TRBJ1-2,TRBV28,.,.,CASSFSLVGEANYGYTF,TGTGCCAGCAGTTTCAGTCTCGTAGGGGAAGCTAACTATGGCTACACCTTC
TRBJ1-2,TRBV27,.,.,CASSPNGPAGSNYGYTF,TGTGCCAGCAGTCCTAACGGGCCGGCAGGTTCTAACTATGGCTACACCTTC
TRBJ1-6,TRBV25-1,.,.,CASSDSGWDNSPLHF,TGTGCCAGCAGTGATTCCGGATGGGATAATTCACCCCTCCACTTT
TRBJ2-3,TRBV4-1,TRBD2,.,CASSSQASGTDTQYF,TGCGCCAGCAGCTCACAGGCTAGCGGGACCGACACGCAGTATTTT
TRBJ2-7,TRBV6-2/TRBV6-3,TRBD2,.,CASSKGLAIYEQYF,TGTGCCAGCTCGAAGGGACTAGCGATCTACGAGCAGTACTTC
TRBJ2-7,TRBV7-8,.,once,CASSPSVFYEQYF,TGTGCCAGCAGCCCCTCAGTTTTTTACGAGCAGTACTTC
TRBJ2-3,TRBV2,TRBD1,.,CASRVTGASTDTQYF,TGTGCCAGCAGGGTTACAGGGGCTTCCACAGATACGCAGTATTTT
TRBJ2-3,TRBV27,.,.,CASGSRGSQYF,TGTGCCAGCGGGTCCAGAGGTTCGCAGTATTTT
TRBJ2-7,TRBV9,TRBD1,.,CASSVSTYGTAESYEQYF,TGTGCCAGCAGCGTAAGTACCTACGGGACAGCCGAGTCTTACGAGCAGTACTTC
TRBJ2-5,TRBV6-1,.,.,CASSLQNQETQYF,TGTGCCAGCAGCCTGCAGAACCAAGAGACCCAGTACTTC
TRBJ1-1,TRBV29-1,.,.,CSVEESGTEAFF,TGCAGCGTTGAAGAGAGCGGCACTGAAGCTTTCTTT
TRBJ2-7,TRBV20-1,.,.,CSAPVGGYEQYF,TGCAGTGCTCCGGTGGGGGGCTACGAGCAGTACTTC
TRBJ2-3,TRBV6-1,.,few,CTAGQKITDTQYF,TGTACTGCGGGACAGAAAATAACAGATACGCAGTATTTT
TRBJ2-1,TRBV12-3/TRBV12-4,.,.,CASSLRVLGGEQFF,TGTGCCAGCAGTTTAAGAGTATTGGGGGGTGAGCAGTTCTTC
TRBJ2-3,TRBV29-1,TRBD2,.,CSVVGGPTDTQYF,TGCAGCGTGGTGGGAGGGCCCACAGATACGCAGTATTTT
TRBJ1-1,TRBV12-3/TRBV12-4,.,.,CASSNGARAQAFF,TGTGCCAGCAGCAACGGGGCCAGGGCCCAAGCTTTCTTT
TRBJ2-1,TRBV27,.,.,CASSFGVRAYNEQFF,TGTGCCAGCAGTTTCGGGGTTAGAGCTTACAATGAGCAGTTCTTC
TRBJ2-5,TRBV12-3/TRBV12-4,.,.,CASSPTGGDSPDQETQYF,TGTGCCAGCAGTCCCACGGGTGGGGACTCCCCTGATCAAGAGACCCAGTACTTC
TRBJ2-7,TRBV5-6,.,.,CASSSTPLGALVEQYF,TGTGCCAGCAGCTCTACCCCTTTAGGGGCACTCGTCGAGCAGTACTTC
TRBJ1-5,TRBV10-3,.,.,CAISEYGGAHQPQHF,TGTGCCATCAGCGAGTACGGGGGCGCGCATCAGCCCCAGCATTTT
TRBJ2-1,TRBV2,TRBD2,once,CASSEEGASGDTYNEQFF,TGTGCCAGCAGTGAAGAGGGCGCTAGCGGGGATACCTACAATGAGCAGTTCTTC
TRBJ2-3,TRBV28,.,.,CASSPIAYPSTDTQYF,TGTGCCAGCAGCCCGATAGCGTACCCTAGCACAGATACGCAGTATTTT
TRBJ2-7,TRBV4-1,.,.,CASSQEGTPSYEQYF,TGCGCCAGCAGCCAAGAAGGGACGCCATCCTACGAGCAGTACTTC
TRBJ2-1,TRBV27,TRBD2,.,CASSSSAGEQYNEQFF,TGTGCCAGCAGTTCTTCAGCGGGAGAACAATACAATGAGCAGTTCTTC
TRBJ1-5,TRBV9,.,.,CASSVGQGHNQPQHF,TGTGCCAGCAGCGTAGGGCAGGGGCACAATCAGCCCCAGCATTTT
TRBJ2-5,TRBV18,TRBD2,once,CASSPLRAGLAGVPQETQYF,TGTGCCAGCTCACCACTAAGGGCGGGACTAGCGGGAGTCCCTCAAGAGACCCAGTACTTC
TRBJ1-1,TRBV28,TRBD1,.,CASSLLTGTGRWTEAFF,TGTGCCAGCAGTTTATTAACCGGGACAGGGAGATGGACTGAAGCTTTCTTT
TRBJ2-7,TRBV20-1,TRBD1,.,CSGDRGSYEQYF,TGCAGTGGGGACAGGGGATCCTACGAGCAGTACTTC
TRBJ2-1,TRBV5-1,TRBD2,.,CASSDRWAGGGNEQFF,TGCGCCAGCAGCGACCGGTGGGCGGGAGGTGGCAATGAGCAGTTCTTC
TRBJ1-1,TRBV7-6,.,once,CASSLEAAMNTEAFF,TGTGCCAGCAGCTTAGAAGCAGCGATGAACACTGAAGCTTTCTTT
TRBJ1-1,TRBV2,.,.,CATYFTEAFF,TGTGCCACCTACTTCACTGAAGCTTTCTTT
TRBJ1-4,TRBV11-2,.,.,CASSRPGGARDEKLFF,TGTGCCAGCAGCCGACCGGGCGGGGCGAGGGACGAAAAACTGTTTTTT
TRBJ2-3,TRBV29-1,.,.,CSAASDTQYF,TGCAGCGCCGCCTCAGATACGCAGTATTTT